These 29 T cell receptor beta chains were all obtained from the same sample, sequenced in a study of T cells in localized non-small cell lung cancer. Profiled with immunoSEQ multiplex PCR; TCRdb holds only in-frame clones, not every one. The sample contains around 36,000 clones, around 75% of which appear only once. Sequenced material: PBMCs, taken before any cancer treatment. These receptors were collected from a woman between 40 and 69 years old with stage II squamous cell lung carcinoma.

The V call is TRBV7-8, the J call TRBJ1-5, with 7 bases that match TRBD1. CDR1 and CDR2 from the germline V gene are SGHVS and FQNEAQ. The CDR3 spans 14 residues. V was clipped by 5 bases and J by 9 bases; unmatched bases: 10. Here the CDR3 reads CASSLDRTSGPQHF. The CDR3 region has the DNA TGTGCCAGCAGCCTGGACAGGACCAGCGGGCCCCAGCATTTT.

V usage is TRBV29-1 and J usage is TRBJ2-6, with D unclear. This CDR3 has 14 amino acids. From germline, CDR1 is SQVTM and CDR2 ANQGSEA. The ends were cut back, 5 bases at V and 0 bases at J, with 8 bases in the middle. The DNA for the CDR3 is TGCAGCGTTTACAGCTTCTCTGGGGCCAACGTCCTGACTTTC. Protein: CSVYSFSGANVLTF.

This sequence joins TRBV6-5 and TRBJ1-2, with D unclear. Per the germline V gene, CDR1 is MNHEY and CDR2 is SVGAGI. This CDR3 has 14 residues. Trimming stripped 2 bases from V and 2 bases from J, with 9 bases between. The CDR3 here is CASSYRAQNYGYTF. The CDR3 bases are TGTGCCAGCAGTTACCGGGCCCAGAACTATGGCTACACCTTC.

The chain combines TRBV18 with TRBJ1-1; 7 bases match TRBD1. After removal of 3 bases from V and 7 bases from J, the junction contained 8 bases not matched to a gene. CDR1 KGHSH and CDR2 LQKENI come from the germline V gene. The CDR3 is 14 residues long. In nucleotides, the CDR3 is TGTGCCAGCTCACCGGACAGGTCGAGGAGTGAAGCTTTCTTT. Its protein is CASSPDRSRSEAFF.

The chain has TRBV5-4 and TRBJ2-2; D possibly corresponds to TRBD1 (6 bases). The V end was cut by 4 bases, the J end by 0 bases, with 10 bases between. CDR1 and CDR2 from the germline V gene are SGHNT and YYREEE (reference sequence). The CDR3 runs to 15 residues. CDR3 bases: TGTGCCAGCAGCAGAGGACAGTCGAACACCGGGGAGCTGTTTTTT. It is translated as CASSRGQSNTGELFF. Full variable domain (rest looked up from reference TRBV5-4 and TRBJ2-2): ETGVTQSPTHLIKTRGQQVTLRCSSQSGHNTVSWYQQALGQGPQFIFQYYREEENGRGNFPPRFSGLQFPNYSSELNVNALELDDSALYLCASSRGQSNTGELFFGEGSRLTVL.

The chain employs TRBV4-1 and TRBJ2-5; tentative D call: TRBD1 (7 bases). From germline, CDR1 is MGHRA and CDR2 YSYEKL. The CDR3 covers 13 residues. V was shortened by 3 bases and J by 4 bases, with 9 bases between the two germline ends. CDR3 DNA: TGCGCCAGCAGCCACCAGGGGGGAGAGACCCAGTACTTC. Translating it yields CASSHQGGETQYF.

The gene calls are TRBV15 and TRBJ1-3, with TRBD1 identical over 7 bases. Germline loops: CDR1 LNHNV, CDR2 YYDKDF (reference sequence). V was clipped by 0 bases and J by 0 bases; unmatched bases: 8. This CDR3 spans 18 amino acids. In DNA form, the CDR3 reads TGTGCCACCAGCAGAGATAAGGGGGACAGCCACTCTGGAAACACCATATATTTT. Translating it yields CATSRDKGDSHSGNTIYF. Filled out from reference TRBV15 and TRBJ1-3, the complete variable domain reads DAMVIQNPRYQVTQFGKPVTLSCSQTLNHNVMYWYQQKSSQAPKLLFHYYDKDFNNEADTPDNFQSRRPNTSFCFLDIRSPGLGDTAMYLCATSRDKGDSHSGNTIYFGEGSWLTVV.

This clone appeared a few times. The chain couples TRBV7-3 to TRBJ1-1; 9 nucleotides align to TRBD1. CDR3 length equals 13 residues. Germline V gene data show CDR1 as SGHTA and CDR2 as FQGTGA. Trimming cost V 6 bases and J 4 bases; bases outside gene matches: 3. The CDR3 bases are TGTGCCAGCAGGGGACAGGGAAGCACTGAAGCTTTCTTT. Encoded protein: CASRGQGSTEAFF.

This clone was recorded a few times. The rearrangement uses TRBV28 and TRBJ2-5; the D is unclear. The CDR3 spans 12 residues. Germline CDR1 MDHEN, CDR2 SYDVKM. Deletions cut 3 bases from V and 5 bases from J, with 7 bases between. The CDR3 DNA reads as TGTGCCAGCAGTTTGATAAGGGAGACCCAGTACTTC. Protein product: CASSLIRETQYF.

V and J are TRBV5-6 and TRBJ1-6, with D maybe TRBD1 (5 bases). The V end was cut by 2 bases, the J end by 10 bases, with 13 bases between. There are 14 residues in the CDR3. Per the germline V gene, CDR1 is SGHDT and CDR2 is YYEEEE. The DNA for the CDR3 is TGTGCCAGCAGCTTAGGGCAGGGTTTATCACCCCTCCACTTT. This sequence encodes CASSLGQGLSPLHF.

The chain couples TRBV21-1 to TRBJ1-5. TRBV21-1 is a documented pseudogene. CDR3 length equals 13 residues. The DNA of the CDR3 is TGTGCCAGCAGCCCCACCTACGGAGGCCCCCAGCATTTT. Its translation: CASSPTYGGPQHF.

This chain joins TRBV21-1 and TRBJ1-4. TRBV21-1 is reported as a pseudogene. The CDR3 is 15 amino acids. The CDR3: CASSKGIRVGEKLFF. The CDR3 nucleotides are TGTGCCAGCAGCAAAGGCATCCGGGTTGGAGAAAAACTGTTTTTT.

This chain links TRBV6-5 with TRBJ1-2; D uncertain. Trimming left V 0 bases short and J 2 bases short, with 7 bases between. CDR3 length: 14 residues. Per the germline V gene, CDR1 is MNHEY and CDR2 is SVGAGI. CDR3 protein: CASSYSAANYGYTF. The CDR3, as DNA: TGTGCCAGCAGTTACTCGGCAGCCAACTATGGCTACACCTTC.

V is TRBV11-2 and J is TRBJ2-2; D is perhaps TRBD1 (6 bases). The ends were cut back, 6 bases at V and 6 bases at J, with 11 bases in the middle. Germline CDR1 SGHAT, CDR2 FQNNGV. The CDR3 is 13 residues long. The CDR3 reads CASSKGVAGELFF. The CDR3 nucleotides are TGTGCCAGCAGTAAGGGGGTGGCCGGGGAGCTGTTTTTT.

This clone was counted once. An end of the junction does not agree with germline; a read error may underlie this. This chain uses TRBV6-5 with TRBJ2-7, with D perhaps being TRBD1 or TRBD2 (5 bases each). This CDR3 spans 14 amino acids. Germline assignment: CDR1 MNHEY and CDR2 SVGAGI. CDR3 coding DNA: TGTGTCAGCAGCCGAGGGGTGCCTTTACGAGAGCAGTACTTC. It is translated as CVSSRGVPLREQYF.

The chain combines TRBV7-2 with TRBJ1-2; no clear D. V lost 3 bases, J lost 4 bases, and 9 bases lay in between. In germline, CDR1 is SGHTA, CDR2 FQGNSA. This CDR3 is 13 amino acids long. The DNA for the CDR3 is TGTGCCAGCAGCTTTGGCAGCCTCTATGGCTACACCTTC. Protein: CASSFGSLYGYTF.

V usage is TRBV10-1 and J usage is TRBJ1-2, with D unresolved. V was pared by 6 bases and J by 0 bases, with 8 bases between. In germline, CDR1 is WNHNN, CDR2 SYGVQD (reference sequence). This CDR3 is 13 amino acids long. In nucleotides, the CDR3 is TGCGCCAGCAGCTCCGGGACTAACTATGGCTACACCTTC. The encoded protein is CASSSGTNYGYTF.

Comment on this clone: A much larger clonotype is one base distant, so this may be a read error. The identical CDR3 is also encoded by other nucleotide sequences in the sample. The rearrangement uses TRBV14 and TRBJ2-3, with a tentative D call TRBD2 (6 bases). V lost 1 base, J lost 2 bases, and 16 bases lay in between. CDR3 length equals 17 residues. Germline V gene sequence: CDR1 SGHDN, CDR2 FVKESK. The CDR3 sequence is CASSQGFATGVTDTQYF. CDR3 DNA: TGTGCCAGCAGCCAAGGATTCGCGACGGGGGTCACAGATACGCAGTATTTT.

This chain uses TRBV4-1 with TRBJ1-2, with D unresolved. This CDR3 spans 19 amino acids. V was pared by 0 bases and J by 0 bases, with 20 bases between. Germline CDR1 is MGHRA and CDR2 is YSYEKL. The CDR3 DNA sequence: TGCGCCAGCAGCCAAGACGTAGCCGTCAAAGGAACCACTAACTATGGCTACACCTTC. Protein product: CASSQDVAVKGTTNYGYTF.

V and J are TRBV15 and TRBJ1-2, with 7 bases aligning to TRBD1. After removal of 1 base from V and 8 bases from J, the junction contained 4 bases not matched to a gene. Per germline, CDR1 LNHNV and CDR2 YYDKDF (reference sequence). The CDR3 totals 13 residues. This CDR3 is CATSRVTGPGYTF. CDR3 nucleotide sequence: TGTGCCACCAGCAGAGTGACAGGGCCCGGCTACACCTTC.

This chain uses TRBV7-8 with TRBJ2-3; the D is unclear. Trimming shortened V by 1 base and J by 2 bases, and 4 bases separated the two germline ends. CDR1 and CDR2 from the germline V gene are SGHVS and FQNEAQ. CDR3 length equals 13 residues. CDR3: CASSLDVTDTQYF. The CDR3, as DNA: TGTGCCAGCAGCTTAGACGTCACAGATACGCAGTATTTT. Drawing the rest from reference TRBV7-8 and TRBJ2-3, the complete variable domain is GAGVSQSPRYKVAKRGQDVALRCDPISGHVSLFWYQQALGQGPEFLTYFQNEAQLDKSGLPSDRFFAERPEGSVSTLKIQRTQQEDSAVYLCASSLDVTDTQYFGPGTRLTVL.

The chain joins TRBV7-9 to TRBJ2-4; 9 bases line up with TRBD1. Germline V gene data show CDR1 as SEHNR and CDR2 as FQNEAQ (reference sequence). Trimming removed 5 bases from V and 8 bases from J; junction bases left unmatched: 7. The CDR3 totals 14 residues. CDR3 DNA: TGTGCCAGCAGCCAGGGACAGGGAAGGCACATTCAGTACTTC. Translating it yields CASSQGQGRHIQYF.

The CDR3 sequence: CASSLRNYGYTF. DNA for the CDR3: TGTGCCAGCAGTTTACGAAACTATGGCTACACCTTC. This rearrangement joins TRBV28 to TRBJ1-2; D is ambiguous. The CDR3 extends over 12 amino acids. V dropped 2 bases and J dropped 2 bases, with 3 bases sitting between them. CDR1 and CDR2 from the germline V gene are MDHEN and SYDVKM.

The chain joins TRBV6-5 to TRBJ2-3, with 9 bases identical to TRBD2. In germline, CDR1 is MNHEY, CDR2 SVGAGI. V was clipped by 4 bases and J by 0 bases; unmatched bases: 2. The CDR3 is made up of 15 amino acids. The CDR3 here is CASSSTSGSTDTQYF. CDR3 DNA sequence: TGTGCCAGCAGTTCAACTAGCGGGAGCACAGATACGCAGTATTTT.

This chain's CDR3 is CASSPHFPWASTDTQYF. The DNA for the CDR3 is TGTGCCAGCAGCCCTCATTTCCCATGGGCCAGCACAGATACGCAGTATTTT. This chain joins TRBV28 and TRBJ2-3; D is uncertain. This CDR3 contains 17 residues. Germline V CDR1 and CDR2: MDHEN, SYDVKM. V was clipped by 6 bases and J by 0 bases, with 19 bases between them.

The rearrangement links TRBV28 to TRBJ1-1, with D possibly being TRBD1 (5 bases). Trimming took off 2 bases at V and 11 bases at J, with 15 bases between the two ends. The CDR3 totals 13 residues. In germline, CDR1 is MDHEN, CDR2 SYDVKM. As DNA, the CDR3 is TGTGCCAGCAGTTTAGAGGGGCGCGGGACTGCTTTCTTT. Protein product: CASSLEGRGTAFF.

J is TRBJ1-6 and V is TRBV6-6; D may be TRBD1 (6 bases). Germline CDR1 is MNHNY and CDR2 is SVGAGI (reference sequence). CDR3 size: 14 residues. V gave up 7 bases and J gave up 7 bases, with 14 bases separating them. In nucleotides, the CDR3 is TGTGCCAGCACCGGGGGGGCTGGGAATTCACCCCTCCACTTT. This encodes CASTGGAGNSPLHF.

Of note for this clone: One end of the junction varies from germline; a read error may be responsible. The CDR3 DNA reads as TGTGCCGCCAGCAGAGAAAAGGCCGACATCCTTCGGGGTAATGAAAAACTGTTTTTT. Amino acids: CAASREKADILRGNEKLFF. The V and J genes are TRBV15 and TRBJ1-4, with D unclear. Germline CDR1 and CDR2: LNHNV and YYDKDF (reference sequence). The CDR3 spans 19 residues. Using reference TRBV15 and TRBJ1-4 for the parts outside the CDR3, the full variable domain is DAMVIQNPRYQVTQFGKPVTLSCSQTLNHNVMYWYQQKSSQAPKLLFHYYDKDFNNEADTPDNFQSRRPNTSFCFLDIRSPGLGDTAMYLCAASREKADILRGNEKLFFGSGTQLSVL.

The CDR3 protein is CASSLLDAGYTF. As DNA, the CDR3 is TGTGCCAGCAGTTTATTAGACGCCGGCTACACCTTC. The chain has TRBV28 and TRBJ1-2; D ambiguous. With 1 base removed from V and 8 bases from J, the gap between germline ends came to 8 bases. The V gene's germline CDR1 is MDHEN and CDR2 SYDVKM. CDR3 size: 12 residues.